Listed below are T cell receptor beta chains from one sample, sequenced in a study of blood T cell repertoires in COVID-19. Some clones are missing from TCRdb's copy, which holds only in-frame ones; the method was immunoSEQ multiplex PCR. Among roughly 150,000 clones listed, about 77% were seen once. The sample consisted of peripheral blood. These receptors were collected from a woman over 75 with acute or convalescent COVID-19. CDR3s include the opening cysteine and the closing phenylalanine or tryptophan. D genes are given only for firm matches. Some rows mark clone size as missing; the rest say once, few, many or name a class of expanded clone.

CDR3nt | CDR3aa | v_gene | d_gene | j_gene | abundance
TGTGCCAGCAGCCAAGCGGCAGCCCAGGGGACCCAGTACTTC | CASSQAAAQGTQYF | TRBV14 | NA | TRBJ2-5 | NA
TGTGCCAGCAACCTTGACTCTTCACCCCTCCACTTT | CASNLDSSPLHF | TRBV6-6 | NA | TRBJ1-6 | NA
TGTGCCAGCAGTGCCATGCAGGGGGCGAAGGAGACCCAGTACTTC | CASSAMQGAKETQYF | TRBV2 | TRBD1 | TRBJ2-5 | NA
TGCGCCAGCAGCTATGACAGCGTCCAAGAGACCCAGTACTTC | CASSYDSVQETQYF | TRBV5-1 | NA | TRBJ2-5 | NA
TGTGCCAGCAGCCAAGAGGGCGCCAGGGGGTATGGCTACACCTTC | CASSQEGARGYGYTF | TRBV3-1/TRBV3-2 | TRBD1 | TRBJ1-2 | once
TGTGCCAGCTCACCCATAGGAGCGGGAGAGGGCAATGAGCAGTTCTTC | CASSPIGAGEGNEQFF | TRBV18 | TRBD2 | TRBJ2-1 | NA
TGTGCCAGCAGCCAGGGACTAGCGGGGGGCCCACAAGAGACCCAGTACTTC | CASSQGLAGGPQETQYF | TRBV3-1/TRBV3-2 | TRBD2 | TRBJ2-5 | few
TGTGCCAGCAGCTTCCCTAGCGGGGAAACCGACACCGGGGAGCTGTTTTTT | CASSFPSGETDTGELFF | TRBV5-4 | TRBD2 | TRBJ2-2 | NA
TGTGCCAGTGCGCGGGACAGATCGAACACCGGGGAGCTGTTTTTT | CASARDRSNTGELFF | TRBV19 | NA | TRBJ2-2 | NA
TGTGCCAGCAGTGAAGCTGCAGGGTGGGGCGCTAACTATGGCTACACCTTC | CASSEAAGWGANYGYTF | TRBV6-1 | NA | TRBJ1-2 | NA
TGTGCCAGCAGTTCAAGGACAGGGGCTGAGGATACGCAGTATTTT | CASSSRTGAEDTQYF | TRBV6-5 | TRBD1 | TRBJ2-3 | few
TGTGCCAGCAGCAGGGACAGGGCTTATGGCTACACCTTC | CASSRDRAYGYTF | TRBV6-5 | TRBD1 | TRBJ1-2 | few
TGTGCCAGCTCACCACCCGTCGGACAGAAGAACACTGAAGCTTTCTTT | CASSPPVGQKNTEAFF | TRBV18 | NA | TRBJ1-1 | NA
TGTGCCAGTCGGCAGGGGGATGAAAAACTGTTTTTT | CASRQGDEKLFF | TRBV19 | TRBD1 | TRBJ1-4 | NA
TGTGCCAGCAGCTTGAACAGGGGCTTGGGGGAAAAACTGTTTTTT | CASSLNRGLGEKLFF | TRBV5-4 | TRBD1 | TRBJ1-4 | many
TGTGCCAGCAGCTATGGACAGGGGAACTACGAGCAGTACTTC | CASSYGQGNYEQYF | TRBV11-2 | TRBD1 | TRBJ2-7 | NA
TGTGCCAGCAGTCCCCAGGGGCCCCCCTACGAGCAGTACTTC | CASSPQGPPYEQYF | TRBV6-5 | NA | TRBJ2-7 | NA
TGCGCCAGCAGCTTGGCCGGGACAGGGAGAACGACTGAAGCTTTCTTT | CASSLAGTGRTTEAFF | TRBV5-1 | TRBD1 | TRBJ1-1 | NA
TGTGCCACCAGCAATAGCAATGAGCAGTTCTTC | CATSNSNEQFF | TRBV15 | NA | TRBJ2-1 | NA
TGTGCCAGTAGTTCCACAGGGGGCACCGGGGAGCTGTTTTTT | CASSSTGGTGELFF | TRBV19 | TRBD1 | TRBJ2-2 | NA
TGTGCCAGCAGTTCGCGGGGACGGCAGAACACTGAAGCTTTCTTT | CASSSRGRQNTEAFF | TRBV27 | NA | TRBJ1-1 | once
TGTGCCAGCAGCTTAAATGGCGGCCGTAGCTCCTACGAGCAGTACTTC | CASSLNGGRSSYEQYF | TRBV7-2 | NA | TRBJ2-7 | NA
TGTGCCATCAGTGAGTCGACAGGGGGCAGCTACAATGAGCAGTTCTTC | CAISESTGGSYNEQFF | TRBV10-3 | TRBD1 | TRBJ2-1 | NA
TGTGCCAGCAGCCAAGTGGCCAGGGGGAACACTGAAGCTTTCTTT | CASSQVARGNTEAFF | TRBV3-1/TRBV3-2 | NA | TRBJ1-1 | NA
TGTGCCAGCAGTGAACAAAGAGCCGCAACTAATGAAAAACTGTTTTTT | CASSEQRAATNEKLFF | TRBV6-1 | NA | TRBJ1-4 | NA
TGTGCCAGCAGCCATCTCAGCAGGAGGGTATACGAGCAGTACTTC | CASSHLSRRVYEQYF | TRBV5-5 | NA | TRBJ2-7 | NA
TGTGCCAGCAGCTCTAGGCACACCATATATTTT | CASSSRHTIYF | TRBV7-2 | NA | TRBJ1-3 | NA
TGCGCCAGCAGCTTGGAGGGGCAGGATTATCAGCCCCAGCATTTT | CASSLEGQDYQPQHF | TRBV5-1 | NA | TRBJ1-5 | NA
TGTGCCAGCAGTTCGCGAGTGGAGTACGAGCAGTACTTC | CASSSRVEYEQYF | TRBV6-5 | NA | TRBJ2-7 | once
TGTGCCAGCAGCCCCCGTGCGGGAGGGGGGTTAAATGAGCAGTTCTTC | CASSPRAGGGLNEQFF | TRBV7-3 | TRBD2 | TRBJ2-1 | few
TGTGCCACCAGTGACTCACACGGCACAGATACGCAGTATTTT | CATSDSHGTDTQYF | TRBV24-1 | NA | TRBJ2-3 | NA
TGTGCCAGCAGCTTCGGGCAGGGAAATCAGCCCCAGCATTTT | CASSFGQGNQPQHF | TRBV6-6 | NA | TRBJ1-5 | NA
TGTGCCAGCAGCTGGACGTCTCGACAGGGCGGTGTCACTGAAGCTTTCTTT | CASSWTSRQGGVTEAFF | TRBV27 | TRBD1 | TRBJ1-1 | NA
TGTGCTAGTGGCTTCAACAGGGGGCGGAGGGCAGATACGCAGTATTTT | CASGFNRGRRADTQYF | TRBV12-5 | TRBD1 | TRBJ2-3 | NA
TGCGCCAGCAGTGTGACAAAGAGCTCCTACAATGAGCAGTTCTTC | CASSVTKSSYNEQFF | TRBV10-1 | NA | TRBJ2-1 | NA
TGTGCCTGGAGTGTATTAGCTAGTCGCGATACGCAGTATTTT | CAWSVLASRDTQYF | TRBV30 | NA | TRBJ2-3 | NA
TGTGCCAGCAGTCTACCCAGGGGCCCGGAGCAGTACTTC | CASSLPRGPEQYF | TRBV28 | NA | TRBJ2-7 | NA
TGTGCCAGCAGTCCCAATCCAAGACTAGCGGGAGGGAACGGTGCCGGGGAGCTGTTTTTT | CASSPNPRLAGGNGAGELFF | TRBV6-6 | TRBD2 | TRBJ2-2 | NA
TGTGCCAGCAGTTTACCCGGGACTCACCTGGGGCAGCCCCAGCATTTT | CASSLPGTHLGQPQHF | TRBV28 | NA | TRBJ1-5 | NA
TGTGCCAGCAGCTTAGGGACAGGGGAAGGCTACACCTTC | CASSLGTGEGYTF | TRBV11-2 | TRBD1 | TRBJ1-2 | NA
TGTGCCAGCAGTTCGGGCCTAGCGGGAGGCAAAGGAGCCTACGAGCAGTACTTC | CASSSGLAGGKGAYEQYF | TRBV6-2/TRBV6-3 | TRBD2 | TRBJ2-7 | NA
TGCGCCAGCAGCCAGCGGCGAACAGGATTGGGGGCTAGCACAGATACGCAGTATTTT | CASSQRRTGLGASTDTQYF | TRBV4-1 | NA | TRBJ2-3 | NA
TGTGCCAGTAGTACAGGGACACACCTATCACCCAGTCAGCCCCAGCATTTT | CASSTGTHLSPSQPQHF | TRBV19 | NA | TRBJ1-5 | few
TGTGCCTGGACCGAAGGCAGGGGGCTAACTGAAGCTTTCTTT | CAWTEGRGLTEAFF | TRBV30 | TRBD1 | TRBJ1-1 | NA
TGTGCCAGCAGCCGGACAGGGATGATAGGAAACACCATATATTTT | CASSRTGMIGNTIYF | TRBV6-5 | TRBD1 | TRBJ1-3 | NA
TGTGCCAGCACTATCGGGACAGACCTATCCTACGAGCAGTACTTC | CASTIGTDLSYEQYF | TRBV7-6 | TRBD1 | TRBJ2-7 | NA
TGTGCCAGCACCCCGGGACAGATGTTCTACAATGAGCAGTTCTTC | CASTPGQMFYNEQFF | TRBV7-8 | TRBD1 | TRBJ2-1 | NA
TGTGCCAGCAGTTCTAAGAGCGGGAGTTCTTACGAGCAGTACTTC | CASSSKSGSSYEQYF | TRBV6-1 | TRBD2 | TRBJ2-7 | NA
TGTGCCAGCAGCTCTACAGGGAGTTCTCGCTACACCTTC | CASSSTGSSRYTF | TRBV27 | NA | TRBJ1-2 | NA
TGTGCCACGGGGACAGGACGCTACGAGCAGTACTTC | CATGTGRYEQYF | TRBV24-1 | TRBD1 | TRBJ2-7 | NA
TGTGCCAGCAGCTTTACACAGGGGGCTGAAGCTTTCTTT | CASSFTQGAEAFF | TRBV11-2 | TRBD1 | TRBJ1-1 | NA
TGTGCCAGCAGCTTAGAAGGTCGGCAGGAGAACACCGGGGAGCTGTTTTTT | CASSLEGRQENTGELFF | TRBV7-6 | NA | TRBJ2-2 | NA
TGTGCCAGCAGCCCCGGTAGGGGAGATACGCAGTATTTT | CASSPGRGDTQYF | TRBV6-5 | NA | TRBJ2-3 | NA
TGTGCCAGCAGTTTATTGAGAGGGAGAACTGAAGCTTTCTTT | CASSLLRGRTEAFF | TRBV28 | NA | TRBJ1-1 | NA
TGTGCCAGTAGGCCGGGACTTTGGGACCAGCCCCAGCATTTT | CASRPGLWDQPQHF | TRBV19 | NA | TRBJ1-5 | NA
TGTGCCAGCAGCTCGCAGGGGCATCAGCCCCAGCATTTT | CASSSQGHQPQHF | TRBV7-2 | NA | TRBJ1-5 | many
TGTGCCAGCTCTCCAGAACAGGGGAGGCAGCCCCAGCATTTT | CASSPEQGRQPQHF | TRBV18 | TRBD1 | TRBJ1-5 | NA
TGTGCCAGCAGCTTAGGTGGGGGCGAATCGACTGAAGCTTTCTTT | CASSLGGGESTEAFF | TRBV11-2 | NA | TRBJ1-1 | NA